The 27 T cell receptor beta chains in this list originate from one sample, sequenced in a study of shared clonotypes between healthy human individuals. The assay was immunoSEQ multiplex PCR, and TCRdb's table has in-frame clones only and misses some. Of around 1.1 million clones in the sample, approximately 80% were seen once. The sequenced sample was memory CD4+ T cells from PBMCs. Noted subset: CD45RA-negative fraction. The receptor set was obtained from a man aged 18 to 35 in good health. Some clones in this sample may be carry-over from other donors' samples.

In this sample, this clone turned up once. The chain employs TRBV7-7 and TRBJ2-3, with TRBD1 matching over 9 bases. CDR1 is SSHAT and CDR2 is FNYEAQ in the germline V gene (reference sequence). J was trimmed by 6 bases and V by 5 bases; bases with no gene match: 6. The CDR3 spans 14 residues. CDR3 amino acids: CASSRTGAGDTQYF. For the CDR3, the DNA is TGTGCCAGCAGCCGGACAGGGGCGGGGGATACGCAGTATTTT.

Concerning this clone itself: This CDR3 is also generated by other DNA sequences in the sample. The chain carries TRBV27 and TRBJ2-5; no reliable D call. CDR1 MNHEY and CDR2 SMNVEV come from the germline V gene (reference sequence). The CDR3 is made up of 12 amino acids. V was pared by 5 bases and J by 5 bases, with 9 bases between. CDR3 DNA sequence: TGTGCCAGCAGTAGCCTAGGGGAGACCCAGTACTTC. Translating it yields CASSSLGETQYF.

The chain carries TRBV27 and TRBJ1-5; possibly TRBD1 for D (6 bases). The CDR3 loop spans 18 amino acids. Between the trimmed V and J ends, which lost 7 bases and 0 bases, there was a span of 22 bases. The germline CDR1 and CDR2 sequences are MNHEY and SMNVEV (reference sequence). The DNA for the CDR3 is TGTGCCAGCATCTTGGGGGGCCAGGGGCCCCATAGCAATCAGCCCCAGCATTTT. It encodes CASILGGQGPHSNQPQHF.

This clone was detected once. This sequence joins TRBV4-1 and TRBJ2-3; 7 bases map to TRBD1. The germline V gene has CDR1 MGHRA and CDR2 YSYEKL. Germline trimming cut 3 bases from V and 2 bases from J; bases unmatched to any gene: 8. The length of the CDR3 is 16 residues. CDR3 DNA sequence: TGCGCCAGCAGCCACCCCGGGACAGATAACACAGATACGCAGTATTTT. It yields the protein CASSHPGTDNTDTQYF.

The rearrangement uses TRBV7-2 and TRBJ1-1; D is unresolved. The CDR3 length is 14 residues. Germline CDR1 is SGHTA and CDR2 is FQGNSA. V was shortened by 2 bases and J by 5 bases, with 12 bases between the two germline ends. As DNA, the CDR3 is TGTGCCAGCAGCTTATTCGAGTTTATGACTGAAGCTTTCTTT. This codes for CASSLFEFMTEAFF.

The chain is built from TRBV28 and TRBJ2-1; D not resolved. Germline V gene data show CDR1 as MDHEN and CDR2 as SYDVKM. Trimming removed 0 bases at V and 2 bases at J, with 5 bases between. The CDR3 length is 14 residues. The CDR3 spells CASSLWGTYNEQFF. The CDR3, as DNA: TGTGCCAGCAGTTTATGGGGAACCTACAATGAGCAGTTCTTC.

V gene TRBV28 combines with J gene TRBJ2-7; 7 positions match TRBD1. The trim removed 5 bases at V and 6 bases at J, leaving 7 bases unmatched. The CDR3 loop spans 13 amino acids. CDR1 MDHEN and CDR2 SYDVKM come from the germline V gene. CDR3 bases: TGTGCCAGCAGTCCGGGACAGTCGTTCGAGCAGTACTTC. It codes for CASSPGQSFEQYF. Drawing the rest from reference TRBV28 and TRBJ2-7, the complete variable domain is DVKVTQSSRYLVKRTGEKVFLECVQDMDHENMFWYRQDPGLGLRLIYFSYDVKMKEKGDIPEGYSVSREKKERFSLILESASTNQTSMYLCASSPGQSFEQYFGPGTRLTVT.

The V and J genes are TRBV4-3 and TRBJ2-1, with D perhaps TRBD2 (5 bases). This CDR3 has 16 amino acids. Deletions cut 5 bases from V and 5 bases from J, with 19 bases between. CDR1 LGHNA and CDR2 YSLEER come from the germline V gene. The CDR3 DNA follows: TGCGCCAGCAGCAGTGCTATGGCTAGCAGAAACAATGAGCAGTTCTTC. It codes for CASSSAMASRNNEQFF.

This chain connects TRBV4-1 to TRBJ2-3; a possible D gene is TRBD2 (5 bases). Trimming left V 2 bases short and J 0 bases short, with 15 bases between. The CDR3 is 17 residues long. Germline CDR1 is MGHRA and CDR2 is YSYEKL. CDR3 DNA sequence: TGCGCCAGCAGCCAACATCCGGCGGGTCGTAGCACAGATACGCAGTATTTT. Translation gives CASSQHPAGRSTDTQYF.

About this clone: Possible read error: a much larger clone is one base away. The sample holds other DNA sequences that translate to the same CDR3. V gene TRBV5-1 combines with J gene TRBJ1-1; no definite D call. V dropped 2 bases and J dropped 1 base, with 6 bases sitting between them. The CDR3 has 13 residues. Germline CDR1 SGHRS, CDR2 YFSETQ. The CDR3 region is CASSFSGNTEAFF. Written as DNA, the CDR3 is TGCGCCAGCAGCTTCTCAGGGAACACTGAAGCTTTCTTT.

The V and J genes are TRBV6-1 and TRBJ2-3, with a possible D match to TRBD2 (5 bases). The CDR3 is 15 amino acids. Trimming took 6 bases from V and 1 from J, leaving 14 bases between them. The germline gives CDR1 MNHNS, CDR2 SASEGT. CDR3 sequence reads: CASSYDPRGTDTQYF. As DNA, the CDR3 is TGTGCCAGCAGCTACGACCCGAGGGGCACAGATACGCAGTATTTT.

Concerning this clone itself: The sample has other DNA sequences that encode this CDR3 too. V is TRBV28 and J is TRBJ1-6; D remains ambiguous. Germline CDR1 and CDR2: MDHEN and SYDVKM. The V and J ends lost 10 bases and 1 base respectively, with 8 bases between them. This CDR3 contains 13 residues. CDR3 DNA sequence: TGTGCCATTAGGGCGTCCTATAATTCACCCCTCCACTTT. Its translation: CAIRASYNSPLHF.

This chain uses TRBV21-1 with TRBJ2-7. TRBV21-1 is assigned pseudogene status. This CDR3 contains 18 residues. CDR3 sequence reads: CARNPYPTLDATFYEQYF. The CDR3 nucleotides are TGTGCCAGGAACCCCTATCCTACATTAGACGCAACCTTCTACGAGCAGTACTTC.

The chain recombines TRBV5-1 with TRBJ2-1; D is unclear. The CDR3 is made up of 15 amino acids. The germline V gene encodes CDR1 SGHRS and CDR2 YFSETQ. The V gene lost 7 bases and the J gene lost 5 bases, with 19 bases spanning the gap. The CDR3 DNA reads as TGCGCCAGCTGCCCTAGGTCCCCGACCCACAATGAGCAGTTCTTC. This gives the protein CASCPRSPTHNEQFF.

The chain couples TRBV4-1 to TRBJ2-5, with unresolved D. This CDR3 is 15 amino acids long. Germline-derived CDR1 and CDR2 are MGHRA and YSYEKL. V lost 0 bases and J lost 4, with 12 bases in between. CDR3 region: CASSQDINVGETQYF. CDR3 in DNA: TGCGCCAGCAGCCAAGATATTAATGTGGGAGAGACCCAGTACTTC.

The chain employs TRBV19 and TRBJ1-5; 7 nucleotides line up with TRBD1. The CDR3 totals 17 residues. Trimming removed 2 bases from V and 0 bases from J; junction bases left unmatched: 7. Germline V lookup: CDR1 LNHDA, CDR2 SQIVND (reference sequence). CDR3 coding DNA: TGTGCCAGTAGTATACGGACAGGAGTTTATAGCAATCAGCCCCAGCATTTT. Amino acids: CASSIRTGVYSNQPQHF.

V gene TRBV4-3 combines with J gene TRBJ1-1; D is ambiguous. Germline lookup yields CDR1 LGHNA and CDR2 YSLEER. Deletions cut 0 bases from V and 1 base from J, with 6 bases between. This CDR3 comprises 14 residues. Written as DNA, the CDR3 is TGCGCCAGCAGCCAAGACGGCCCGAACACTGAAGCTTTCTTT. Protein sequence: CASSQDGPNTEAFF.

This chain joins TRBV18 and TRBJ2-7; possibly TRBD1 for D (6 bases). Trimming stripped 3 bases from V and 0 bases from J, with 12 bases between. The length of the CDR3 is 15 residues. Germline V gene sequence: CDR1 KGHSH, CDR2 LQKENI. The CDR3 DNA reads TGTGCCAGCTCACCGACAGGTTACTTCTCCTACGAGCAGTACTTC. Residues: CASSPTGYFSYEQYF.

The chain recombines TRBV9 with TRBJ2-5; maybe TRBD1 (6 bases). This CDR3 comprises 16 residues. Trimming took 3 bases from V and 2 from J, leaving 17 bases between them. Germline values: CDR1 SGDLS, CDR2 YYNGEE. DNA for the CDR3: TGTGCCAGCAGCGACTCGAAGGGGCAGGGGCAAGAGACCCAGTACTTC. It yields the protein CASSDSKGQGQETQYF.

This chain uses TRBV7-6 with TRBJ2-5; 9 positions agree with TRBD1. The CDR3 runs 16 residues. Germline values: CDR1 SGHVS, CDR2 FNYEAQ. V trimming: 5 bases; J trimming: 4 bases; junction bases outside the gene matches: 11. The chain's CDR3 is CASSRLRGQGGETQYF. The CDR3 nucleotides read TGTGCCAGCAGCAGACTCCGGGGACAGGGCGGAGAGACCCAGTACTTC.

V gene TRBV28 combines with J gene TRBJ2-7, with 8 bases aligning to TRBD1. V shed 3 bases and J 7 bases; nucleotides not matched to a gene: 8. The CDR3 contains 14 residues. The germline V gene encodes CDR1 MDHEN and CDR2 SYDVKM. Here the CDR3 DNA reads TGTGCCAGCAGTTTGGTCCAGGGGGCAAAAGAGCAGTACTTC. Protein sequence: CASSLVQGAKEQYF.

The chain uses TRBV10-3 and TRBJ1-2; D remains unclear. V lost 2 bases, J lost 4 bases, and 8 bases lay in between. CDR1 is ENHRY, CDR2 SYGVKD, per germline. CDR3 size: 13 residues. The CDR3 DNA is TGTGCCATCAGTGAGGGGATTAGCTATGGCTACACCTTC. Amino acid sequence: CAISEGISYGYTF.

The chain links TRBV6-1 to TRBJ1-5, with a possible D match to TRBD1 (6 bases). The CDR3 covers 14 residues. Trimming stripped 2 bases from V and 7 bases from J, with 12 bases between. Germline V gene sequence: CDR1 MNHNS, CDR2 SASEGT. Here the CDR3 DNA reads TGTGCCAGCAGTGAATCGGGGGGGCAACAGCCCCAGCATTTT. This codes for CASSESGGQQPQHF.

This chain links TRBV7-8 with TRBJ1-5; 8 bases match TRBD1. The CDR3 covers 13 residues. Germline CDR1 SGHVS, CDR2 FQNEAQ. The V gene end was trimmed by 5 bases and the J gene end by 9 bases; junction bases not matched to a gene: 6. CDR3 sequence: CASSVDRGRPQHF. CDR3 nucleotide sequence: TGTGCCAGCAGCGTCGACAGGGGACGGCCCCAGCATTTT. The full variable domain, with the rest looked up from reference TRBV7-8 and TRBJ1-5, is GAGVSQSPRYKVAKRGQDVALRCDPISGHVSLFWYQQALGQGPEFLTYFQNEAQLDKSGLPSDRFFAERPEGSVSTLKIQRTQQEDSAVYLCASSVDRGRPQHFGDGTRLSIL.

The chain has TRBV5-6 and TRBJ2-7, with no clear D. The CDR3 extends over 14 amino acids. V dropped 1 base and J dropped 2 bases, with 10 bases sitting between them. Germline V lookup: CDR1 SGHDT, CDR2 YYEEEE. The CDR3 reads CASSLPRSAYEQYF. For the CDR3, the DNA is TGTGCCAGCAGCTTGCCGCGGAGTGCCTACGAGCAGTACTTC.

J is TRBJ2-7 and V is TRBV29-1, with D possibly TRBD1 on 7 matching bases. The CDR3 consists of 13 residues. Trimming stripped 4 bases from V and 6 bases from J, with 16 bases between. Germline V gene data show CDR1 as SQVTM and CDR2 as ANQGSEA. In DNA form, the CDR3 reads TGCAGCGTTGTTCAGGGGGTGGGGGGCGAGCAGTACTTC. This encodes CSVVQGVGGEQYF.

The chain uses TRBV15 and TRBJ1-4; no clear D. The V and J ends lost 0 bases and 5 bases respectively, with 10 bases between them. CDR1 LNHNV and CDR2 YYDKDF come from the germline V gene (reference sequence). The CDR3 runs to 15 residues. The CDR3 nucleotides read TGTGCCACCAGCAGAGATCGCGGGTGGAATGAAAAACTGTTTTTT. Translation gives CATSRDRGWNEKLFF.